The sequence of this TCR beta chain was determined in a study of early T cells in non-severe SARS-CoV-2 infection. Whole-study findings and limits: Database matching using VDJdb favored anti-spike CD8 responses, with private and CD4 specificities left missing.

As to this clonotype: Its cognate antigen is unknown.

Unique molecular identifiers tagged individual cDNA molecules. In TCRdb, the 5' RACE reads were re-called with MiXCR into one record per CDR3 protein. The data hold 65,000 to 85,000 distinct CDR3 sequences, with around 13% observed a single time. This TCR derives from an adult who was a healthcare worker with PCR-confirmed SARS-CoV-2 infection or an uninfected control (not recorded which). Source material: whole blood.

CDR3 DNA: TGTGCCAGCAGTTACTCGAGGAACACCGGGGAGCTGTTTTTT. Translation gives CASSYSRNTGELFF. The chain couples TRBV6-5 to TRBJ2-2; no reliable D call. This CDR3 is built from 14 residues. Germline lookup yields CDR1 MNHEY and CDR2 SVGAGI. Trimming removed 0 bases from V and 1 base from J, with 3 bases in between.